This TCR beta chain was captured by sequencing in a study of T cell responses to AZD1222 COVID-19 vaccine. Trimming took off 2 bases at V and 11 bases at J, with 6 bases between the two ends. CDR1 MDHEN and CDR2 SYDVKM come from the germline V gene. The CDR3 runs to 11 residues. TCRdb's table, derived via immunoSEQ multiplex PCR, lists solely in-frame clones and lacks some. The data contain 90,000 or so clones, over 80% of them singletons. Material: peripheral blood, obtained on day 0 of AZD1222 vaccination. The genes are TRBV28 and TRBJ1-4; D unresolved. This TCR came from an adult in good health. Here the CDR3 reads CASSLGRKLFF. The CDR3 nucleotides read TGTGCCAGCAGTTTAGGAAGGAAACTGTTTTTT.